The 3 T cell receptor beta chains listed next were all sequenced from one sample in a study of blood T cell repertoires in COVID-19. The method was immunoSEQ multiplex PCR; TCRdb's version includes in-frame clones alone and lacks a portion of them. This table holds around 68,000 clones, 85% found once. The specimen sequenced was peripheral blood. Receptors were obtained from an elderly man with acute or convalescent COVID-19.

The CDR3: CASSETTGGNQPQHF. In DNA form, the CDR3 reads TGTGCCAGCAGTGAAACAACGGGGGGCAATCAGCCCCAGCATTTT. V gene TRBV6-1 combines with J gene TRBJ1-5, with D possibly being TRBD1 (5 bases). V dropped 2 bases and J dropped 2 bases, with 10 bases sitting between them. From germline, CDR1 is MNHNS and CDR2 SASEGT. There are 15 residues in the CDR3.

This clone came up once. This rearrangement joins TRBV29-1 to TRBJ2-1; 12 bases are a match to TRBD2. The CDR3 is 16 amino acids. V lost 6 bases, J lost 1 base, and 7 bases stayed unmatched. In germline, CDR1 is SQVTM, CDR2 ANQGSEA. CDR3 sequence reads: CSVFGLAGFSYNEQFF. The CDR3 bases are TGCAGCGTCTTCGGACTAGCGGGATTTTCCTACAATGAGCAGTTCTTC.

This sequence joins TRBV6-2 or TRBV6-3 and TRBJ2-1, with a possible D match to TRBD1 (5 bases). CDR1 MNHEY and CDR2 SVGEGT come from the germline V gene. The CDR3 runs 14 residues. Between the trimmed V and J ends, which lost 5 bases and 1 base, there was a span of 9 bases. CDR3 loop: CASSNPGSYNEQFF. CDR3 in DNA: TGTGCCAGCAGTAATCCAGGGTCCTACAATGAGCAGTTCTTC.